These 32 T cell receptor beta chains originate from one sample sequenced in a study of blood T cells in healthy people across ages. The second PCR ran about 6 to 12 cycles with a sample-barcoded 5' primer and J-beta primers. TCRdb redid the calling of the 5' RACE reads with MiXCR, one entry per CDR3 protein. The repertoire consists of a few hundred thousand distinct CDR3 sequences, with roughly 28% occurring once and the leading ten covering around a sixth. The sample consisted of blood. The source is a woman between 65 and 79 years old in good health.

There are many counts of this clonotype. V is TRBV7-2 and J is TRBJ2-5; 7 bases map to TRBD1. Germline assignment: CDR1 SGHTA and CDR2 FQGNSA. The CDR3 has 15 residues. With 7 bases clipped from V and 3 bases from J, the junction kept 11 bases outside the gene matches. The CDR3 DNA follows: TGTGCCAGCACCTGGTACCGGGACAGAGAAGAGACCCAGTACTTC. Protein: CASTWYRDREETQYF.

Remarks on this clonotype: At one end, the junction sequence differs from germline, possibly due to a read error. The CDR3: CASSFGLGGTDTKYF. The CDR3 DNA reads as TGTGCCAGCAGCTTCGGACTGGGCGGCACAGATACGAAGTATTTT. This chain links TRBV11-3 with TRBJ2-3; D possibly corresponds to TRBD2 (5 bases). From germline, CDR1 is SGHNT and CDR2 YENEEA. The CDR3 has 15 amino acids.

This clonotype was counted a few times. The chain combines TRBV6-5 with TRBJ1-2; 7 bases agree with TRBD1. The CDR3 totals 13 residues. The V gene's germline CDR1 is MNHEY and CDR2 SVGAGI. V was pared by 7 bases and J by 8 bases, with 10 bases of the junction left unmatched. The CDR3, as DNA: TGTGCCAGCACCAAGACAGGGAGGCGCGGCTACACCTTC. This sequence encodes CASTKTGRRGYTF.

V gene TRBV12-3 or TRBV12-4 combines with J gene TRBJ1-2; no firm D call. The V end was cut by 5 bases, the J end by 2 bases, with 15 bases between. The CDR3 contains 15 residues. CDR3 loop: CASSGLFRPNYGYTF. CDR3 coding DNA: TGTGCCAGCAGTGGCCTTTTCAGGCCAAACTATGGCTACACCTTC.

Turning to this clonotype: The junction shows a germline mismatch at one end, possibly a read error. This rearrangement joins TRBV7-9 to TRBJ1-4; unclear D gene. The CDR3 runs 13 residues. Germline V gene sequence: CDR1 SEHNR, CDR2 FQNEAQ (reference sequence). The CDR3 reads CACSLARSEKLFF. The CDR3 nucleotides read TGTGCCTGCAGCTTAGCCAGGTCTGAAAAACTGTTTTTT.

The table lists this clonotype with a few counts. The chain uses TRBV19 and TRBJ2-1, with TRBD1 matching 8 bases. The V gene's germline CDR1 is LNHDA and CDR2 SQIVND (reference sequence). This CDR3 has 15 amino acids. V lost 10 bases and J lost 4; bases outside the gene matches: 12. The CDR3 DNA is TGTGCCACCGCAACGGACAGGGTGGGATACAATGAGCAGTTCTTC. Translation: CATATDRVGYNEQFF.

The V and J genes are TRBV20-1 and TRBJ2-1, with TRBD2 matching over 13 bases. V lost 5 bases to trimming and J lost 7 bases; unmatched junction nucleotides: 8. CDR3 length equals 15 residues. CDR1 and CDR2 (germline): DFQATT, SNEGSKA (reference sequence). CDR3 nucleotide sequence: TGCAGTGCTCACCGGACTAGCGGGAGTTTGAATGAGCAGTTCTTC. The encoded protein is CSAHRTSGSLNEQFF.

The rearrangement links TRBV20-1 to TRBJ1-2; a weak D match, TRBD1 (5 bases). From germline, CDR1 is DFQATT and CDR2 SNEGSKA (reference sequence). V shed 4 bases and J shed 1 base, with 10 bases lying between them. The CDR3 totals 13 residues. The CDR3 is CSATRQRNYGYTF. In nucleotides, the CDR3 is TGCAGTGCTACCCGACAGCGTAACTATGGCTACACCTTC.

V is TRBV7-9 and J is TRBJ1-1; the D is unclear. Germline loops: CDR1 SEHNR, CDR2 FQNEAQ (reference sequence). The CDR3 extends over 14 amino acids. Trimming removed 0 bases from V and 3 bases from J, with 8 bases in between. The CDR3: CASSLAYGDTEAFF. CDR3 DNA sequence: TGTGCCAGCAGCTTAGCATATGGGGACACTGAAGCTTTCTTT.

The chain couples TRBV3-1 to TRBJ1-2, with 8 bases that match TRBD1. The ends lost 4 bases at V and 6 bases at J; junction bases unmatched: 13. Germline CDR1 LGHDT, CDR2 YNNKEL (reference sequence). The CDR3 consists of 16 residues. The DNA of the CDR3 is TGTGCCAGCAGCCTTTACGGAGGACAGGGTATAGATGGCTACACCTTC. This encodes CASSLYGGQGIDGYTF.

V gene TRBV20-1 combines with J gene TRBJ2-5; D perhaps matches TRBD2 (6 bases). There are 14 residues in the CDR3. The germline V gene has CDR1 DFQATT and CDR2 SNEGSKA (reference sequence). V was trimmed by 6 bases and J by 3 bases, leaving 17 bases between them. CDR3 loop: CSAPGGVLKETQYF. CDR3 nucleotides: TGCAGTGCCCCCGGGGGAGTTCTGAAAGAGACCCAGTACTTC.

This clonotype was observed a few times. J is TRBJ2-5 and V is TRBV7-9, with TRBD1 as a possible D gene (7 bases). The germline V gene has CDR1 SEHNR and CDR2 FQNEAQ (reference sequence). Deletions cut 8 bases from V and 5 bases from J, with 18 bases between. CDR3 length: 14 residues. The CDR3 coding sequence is TGTGCCAGCCGCCCCCCAGGGGGGAACGAGACCCAGTACTTC. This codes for CASRPPGGNETQYF.

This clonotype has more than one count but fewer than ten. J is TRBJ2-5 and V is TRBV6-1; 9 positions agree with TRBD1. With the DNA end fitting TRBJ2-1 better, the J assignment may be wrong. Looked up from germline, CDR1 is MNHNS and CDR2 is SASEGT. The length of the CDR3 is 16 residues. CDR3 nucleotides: TGTGCCAGCAGTGGGGACAGGGCGGGAACCTACAATGAGCAGTTCTTC. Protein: CASSGDRAGTYNEQFF.

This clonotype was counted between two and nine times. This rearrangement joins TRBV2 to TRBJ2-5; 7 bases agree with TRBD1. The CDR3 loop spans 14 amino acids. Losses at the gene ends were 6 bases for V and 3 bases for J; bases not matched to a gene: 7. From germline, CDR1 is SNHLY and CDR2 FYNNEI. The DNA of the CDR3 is TGTGCCAGCAGCCGGACAGGTTGGAAAGAGACCCAGTACTTC. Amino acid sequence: CASSRTGWKETQYF. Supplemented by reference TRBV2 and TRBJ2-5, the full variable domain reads EPEVTQTPSHQVTQMGQEVILRCVPISNHLYFYWYRQILGQKVEFLVSFYNNEISEKSEIFDDQFSVERPDGSNFTLKIRSTKLEDSAMYFCASSRTGWKETQYFGPGTRLLVL.

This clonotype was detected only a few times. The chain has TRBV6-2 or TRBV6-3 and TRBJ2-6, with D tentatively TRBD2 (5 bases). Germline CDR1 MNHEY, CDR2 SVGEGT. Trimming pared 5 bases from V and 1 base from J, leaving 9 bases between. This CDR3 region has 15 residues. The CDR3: CASSQRESGANVLTF. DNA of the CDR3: TGTGCCAGCAGTCAACGGGAATCTGGGGCCAACGTCCTGACTTTC.

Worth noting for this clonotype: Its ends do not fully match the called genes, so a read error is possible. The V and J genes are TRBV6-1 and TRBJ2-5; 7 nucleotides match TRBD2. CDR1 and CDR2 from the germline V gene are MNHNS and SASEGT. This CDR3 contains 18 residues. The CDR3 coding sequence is TGCGCCAGCAGTGACCCGTCGAACACAGCGGGGATTAGGGAGACCCAGTACTTC. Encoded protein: CASSDPSNTAGIRETQYF.

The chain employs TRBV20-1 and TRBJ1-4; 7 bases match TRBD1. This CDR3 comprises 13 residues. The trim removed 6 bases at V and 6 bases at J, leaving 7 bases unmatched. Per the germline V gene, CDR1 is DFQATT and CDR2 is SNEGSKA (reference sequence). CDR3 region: CSAYTGVDEKLFF. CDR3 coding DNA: TGCAGTGCGTATACAGGGGTGGATGAAAAACTGTTTTTT.

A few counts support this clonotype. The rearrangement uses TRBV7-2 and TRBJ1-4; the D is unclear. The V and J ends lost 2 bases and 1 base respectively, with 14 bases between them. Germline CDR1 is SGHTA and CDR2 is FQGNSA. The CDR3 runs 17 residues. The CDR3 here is CASSLNLRGGTNEKLFF. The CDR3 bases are TGTGCCAGCAGCTTAAATCTACGGGGTGGAACTAATGAAAAACTGTTTTTT.

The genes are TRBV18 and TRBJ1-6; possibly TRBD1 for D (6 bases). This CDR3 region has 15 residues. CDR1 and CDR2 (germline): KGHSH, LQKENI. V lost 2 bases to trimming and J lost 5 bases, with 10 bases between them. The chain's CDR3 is CASSPTGLDNSPLHF. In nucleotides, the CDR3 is TGTGCCAGCTCACCAACAGGGTTGGATAATTCACCCCTCCACTTT.

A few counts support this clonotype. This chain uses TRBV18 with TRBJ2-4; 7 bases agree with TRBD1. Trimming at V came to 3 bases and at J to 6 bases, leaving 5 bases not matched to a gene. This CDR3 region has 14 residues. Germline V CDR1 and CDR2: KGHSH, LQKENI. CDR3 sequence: CASSPTGSGNIQYF. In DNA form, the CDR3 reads TGTGCCAGCTCACCGACAGGGAGCGGAAACATTCAGTACTTC. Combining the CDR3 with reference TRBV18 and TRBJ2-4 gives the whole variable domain NAGVMQNPRHLVRRRGQEARLRCSPMKGHSHVYWYRQLPEEGLKFMVYLQKENIIDESGMPKERFSAEFPKEGPSILRIQQVVRGDSAAYFCASSPTGSGNIQYFGAGTRLSVL.

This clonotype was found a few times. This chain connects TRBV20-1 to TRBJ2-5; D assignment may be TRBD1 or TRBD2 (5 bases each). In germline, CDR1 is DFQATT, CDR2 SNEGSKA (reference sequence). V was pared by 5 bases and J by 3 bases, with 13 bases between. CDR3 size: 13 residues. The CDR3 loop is CSAPVGAEETQYF. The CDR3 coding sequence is TGCAGTGCTCCTGTCGGGGCGGAAGAGACCCAGTACTTC.

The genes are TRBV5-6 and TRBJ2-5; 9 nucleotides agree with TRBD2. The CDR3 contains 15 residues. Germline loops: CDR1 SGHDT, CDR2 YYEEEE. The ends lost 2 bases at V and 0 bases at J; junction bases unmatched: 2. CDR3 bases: TGTGCCAGCAGCTTAGCGGGGGGTGACCAAGAGACCCAGTACTTC. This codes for CASSLAGGDQETQYF.

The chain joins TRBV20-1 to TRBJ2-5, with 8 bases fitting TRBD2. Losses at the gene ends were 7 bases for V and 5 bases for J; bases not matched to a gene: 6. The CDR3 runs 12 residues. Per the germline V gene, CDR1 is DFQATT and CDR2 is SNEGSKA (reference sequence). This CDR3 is CSVTAGEETQYF. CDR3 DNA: TGCAGTGTTACAGCGGGGGAGGAGACCCAGTACTTC.

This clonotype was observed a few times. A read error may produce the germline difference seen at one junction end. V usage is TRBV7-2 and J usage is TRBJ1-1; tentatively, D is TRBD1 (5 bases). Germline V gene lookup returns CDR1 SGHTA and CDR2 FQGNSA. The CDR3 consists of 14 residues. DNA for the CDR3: TGTGCCGGCAGCTTCAATTCTGGGGGTTCTGAAGCTTTCTTT. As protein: CAGSFNSGGSEAFF.

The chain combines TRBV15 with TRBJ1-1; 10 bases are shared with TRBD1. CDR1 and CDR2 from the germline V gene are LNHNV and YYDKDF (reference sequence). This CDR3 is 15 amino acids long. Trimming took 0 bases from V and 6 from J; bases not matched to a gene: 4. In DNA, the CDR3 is TGTGCCACCAGCAGAGACTCCGGGACAGGGGCTGAAGCTTTCTTT. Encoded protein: CATSRDSGTGAEAFF.

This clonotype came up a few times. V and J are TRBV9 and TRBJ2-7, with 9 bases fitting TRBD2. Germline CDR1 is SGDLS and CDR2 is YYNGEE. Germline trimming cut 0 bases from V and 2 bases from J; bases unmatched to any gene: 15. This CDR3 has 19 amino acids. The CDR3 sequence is CASSVGPGGGAGRTYEQYF. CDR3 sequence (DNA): TGTGCCAGCAGCGTAGGTCCGGGCGGGGGGGCCGGAAGAACCTACGAGCAGTACTTC.

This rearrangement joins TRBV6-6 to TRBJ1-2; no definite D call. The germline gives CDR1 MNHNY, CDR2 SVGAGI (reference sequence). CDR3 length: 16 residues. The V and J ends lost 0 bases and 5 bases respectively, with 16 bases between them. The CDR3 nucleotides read TGTGCCAGCAGTTACTCCGAGCCTATAACCGCTTATGGCTACACCTTC. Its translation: CASSYSEPITAYGYTF.

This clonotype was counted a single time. The CDR3 DNA reads TGCGCCAGCAGCTGGACGATGGTGGGGACCTCTGGAAACACCATATATTTT. Translating it yields CASSWTMVGTSGNTIYF. The V gene is TRBV5-1, the J gene TRBJ1-3; D is possibly TRBD1 (5 bases). CDR1 is SGHRS and CDR2 is YFSETQ in the germline V gene. The length of the CDR3 is 17 residues. V gave up 3 bases and J gave up 0 bases, with 16 bases separating them.

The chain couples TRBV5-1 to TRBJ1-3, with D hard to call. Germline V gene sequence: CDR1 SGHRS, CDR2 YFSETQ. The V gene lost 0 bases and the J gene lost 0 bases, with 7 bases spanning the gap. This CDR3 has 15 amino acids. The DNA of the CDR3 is TGCGCCAGCAGCTTGGAAGGCCACTCTGGAAACACCATATATTTT. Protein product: CASSLEGHSGNTIYF.

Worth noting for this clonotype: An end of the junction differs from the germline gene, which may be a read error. The CDR3 coding sequence is TGTGCCAGCAGCTTATTTGAAGGGGGAGACACTGAAGCTTTCTTT. Encoded protein: CASSLFEGGDTEAFF. V is TRBV28 and J is TRBJ1-1, with D possibly TRBD1 on 6 matching bases. The V gene's germline CDR1 is MDHEN and CDR2 SYDVKM. This CDR3 spans 15 amino acids. Looking up the rest from reference TRBV28 and TRBJ1-1 gives the full variable domain: DVKVTQSSRYLVKRTGEKVFLECVQDMDHENMFWYRQDPGLGLRLIYFSYDVKMKEKGDIPEGYSVSREKKERFSLILESASTNQTSMYLCASSLFEGGDTEAFFGQGTRLTVV.

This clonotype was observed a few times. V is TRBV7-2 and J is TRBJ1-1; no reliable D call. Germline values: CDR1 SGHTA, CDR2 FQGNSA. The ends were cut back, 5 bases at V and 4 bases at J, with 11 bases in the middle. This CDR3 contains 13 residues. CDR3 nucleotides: TGTGCCAGCAGCCCTTTACAGATCACTGAAGCTTTCTTT. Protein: CASSPLQITEAFF.

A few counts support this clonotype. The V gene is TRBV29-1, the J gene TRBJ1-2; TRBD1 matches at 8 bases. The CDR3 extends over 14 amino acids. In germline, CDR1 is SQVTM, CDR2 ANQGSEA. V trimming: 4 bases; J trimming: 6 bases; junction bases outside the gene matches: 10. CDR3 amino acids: CSVVPDREVDGYTF. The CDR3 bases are TGCAGCGTTGTACCGGACAGGGAGGTCGATGGCTACACCTTC.